This TCR beta chain was recorded in a study of blood T cell repertoires in COVID-19. In the study overall: Specimens from acute and convalescent COVID-19 originated in the United States, Italy and Spain. PBMCs, B-cell-depleted T cells, or T cells provided the cDNA or gDNA that made up the material.

The sample holds one count of this clone. Authors' processing steps: By means of reference gene primer amplification, nucleated cell counts were estimated. Generated by immunoSEQ multiplex PCR, the TCRdb table keeps only in-frame clones and is missing some. The V and J calls and clone size are taken from that table; D and trimming were inferred from the DNA. The sample consists of 90,000 to 150,000 clones, 80% to 90% of them appearing once. The specimen sequenced was peripheral blood. This sequence originates from a human donor in a cohort sampled during active COVID-19.

CDR3 loop: CASGSRVSSYEQYF. CDR3 sequence (DNA): TGTGCTAGTGGTTCCCGGGTGAGCTCCTACGAGCAGTACTTC. V usage is TRBV12-5 and J usage is TRBJ2-7, with no clear D. Trimming cost V 4 bases and J 0 bases, with 10 bases left between them. The CDR3 loop spans 14 amino acids. Germline CDR1 is LGHNT and CDR2 is FRNRAP.